This passage covers 9 T cell receptor beta chains from one sample sequenced in a study of response to subunit inactivated influenza vaccine. TCRdb fed the RT-PCR reads into MiXCR, producing one record per CDR3 protein. The data show about 780,000 distinct CDR3 sequences, about 18% seen once. The specimen comprised PBMCs from blood, sampled about 5 days after vaccination. These receptors all come from a man aged 50 to 59 who received an inactivated influenza vaccine.

The gene calls are TRBV10-3 and TRBJ2-7; a weak D match, TRBD2 (6 bases). Germline V gives CDR1 ENHRY, CDR2 SYGVKD. V was clipped by 6 bases and J by 2 bases, with 14 bases between them. This CDR3 is 14 amino acids long. The CDR3 DNA reads as TGTGCCATCAGCGAAGGTAGCGGAGCCTACGAGCAGTACTTC. Translation: CAISEGSGAYEQYF.

The rearrangement uses TRBV2 and TRBJ1-2; TRBD1 matches 9 bases. This CDR3 comprises 15 residues. Per germline, CDR1 SNHLY and CDR2 FYNNEI. Germline trimming cut 4 bases from V and 8 bases from J; bases unmatched to any gene: 11. CDR3 protein: CASSAGGQGTRGYTF. The CDR3 nucleotides read TGTGCCAGCAGTGCCGGTGGACAGGGGACAAGGGGCTACACCTTC.

This clonotype was observed a handful of times. The chain links TRBV20-1 to TRBJ2-3; D is undetermined. The CDR3 has 12 residues. The V gene lost 5 bases and the J gene lost 0 bases, with 6 bases spanning the gap. Germline loops: CDR1 DFQATT, CDR2 SNEGSKA (reference sequence). This CDR3 reads CSAFASTDTQYF. In DNA, the CDR3 is TGCAGTGCTTTTGCTAGCACAGATACGCAGTATTTT.

This clonotype was seen a few times. The rearrangement uses TRBV20-1 and TRBJ2-7; D is tentatively TRBD1 or TRBD2 (6 bases each). CDR1 and CDR2 (germline): DFQATT, SNEGSKA (reference sequence). Trimming took off 5 bases at V and 2 bases at J, with 16 bases between the two ends. This CDR3 is built from 14 residues. In nucleotides, the CDR3 is TGCAGTGCTCCCAGACGGGGGCACACCTACGAGCAGTACTTC. Encoded protein: CSAPRRGHTYEQYF.

This clonotype has only a few counts. The chain employs TRBV4-3 and TRBJ1-6; 9 bases are a match to TRBD1. J was trimmed by 13 bases and V by 1 base; bases with no gene match: 8. Germline values: CDR1 LGHNA, CDR2 YSLEER. CDR3 length: 15 amino acids. The CDR3 region is CASSQGTGDFLPLHF. DNA of the CDR3: TGCGCCAGCAGCCAAGGGACAGGGGACTTTTTGCCCCTCCACTTT.

This clonotype showed up just once. The chain uses TRBV28 and TRBJ1-1; D possibly corresponds to TRBD1 (6 bases). Germline values: CDR1 MDHEN, CDR2 SYDVKM. Deletions cut 7 bases from V and 3 bases from J, with 15 bases between. The CDR3 consists of 14 residues. In nucleotides, the CDR3 is TGTGCCAGCAACACAGGGAAGGGGGACACTGAAGCTTTCTTT. Translation gives CASNTGKGDTEAFF.

This clonotype was seen ten or more times. The chain links TRBV7-2 to TRBJ2-7; D possibly corresponds to TRBD1 (5 bases). V was clipped by 4 bases and J by 7 bases, with 8 bases between them. The germline gives CDR1 SGHTA, CDR2 FQGNSA. This CDR3 region has 11 residues. The CDR3 region is CASSSNREQYF. The CDR3 bases are TGTGCCAGCAGCTCAAACAGGGAGCAGTACTTC.

This clonotype has only a few counts. The chain carries TRBV20-1 and TRBJ2-5, with TRBD2 matching over 12 bases. Looked up from germline, CDR1 is DFQATT and CDR2 is SNEGSKA (reference sequence). Trimming cost V 7 bases and J 3 bases; bases outside gene matches: 6. The CDR3 is 14 residues long. The CDR3 protein is CSVSRTSGEETQYF. CDR3 sequence (DNA): TGCAGTGTTTCCCGGACTAGCGGGGAAGAGACCCAGTACTTC.

This clonotype turned up a few times. The chain joins TRBV15 to TRBJ2-1; 13 positions match TRBD2. Germline values: CDR1 LNHNV, CDR2 YYDKDF (reference sequence). Trimming cost V 0 bases and J 0 bases; bases outside gene matches: 5. The CDR3 is 19 residues long. The CDR3 region has the DNA TGTGCCACCAGCAGAGATTCGGGACTAGCGGGACCCTCCTACAATGAGCAGTTCTTC. It codes for CATSRDSGLAGPSYNEQFF.